The source of this TCR beta chain is a study of regulatory T cells in long-lasting Graves disease. This clonotype was detected many times. What it binds is unknown. Germline CDR1 and CDR2: SGHTA and FQGNSA. The CDR3 consists of 13 residues. The V and J ends lost 6 bases and 1 base respectively, with 9 bases between them. CDR3 regions were amplified by Arm-PCR using iRepertoire HTBI primers to build TCR beta libraries. Each CDR3 protein is one row after TCRdb ran MiXCR on the multiplex PCR reads. This sample has around 500,000 distinct CDR3 sequences, with more than 15% found just once. Findings and limits, study-wide: Sample size, which was small, may have reduced accuracy.

The time point was: newly diagnosed GD, antithyroid drugs for less than 3 months. RNA extracted from PBMCs served as the sequencing template. This same sample was also taken into another study, of T cells in Graves' hyperthyroidism and ophthalmopathy. That work states: Graves' hyperthyroidism showing no ophthalmopathy progression within 18 months was considered stable. A patient was excluded if there was uncontrolled infection, other autoimmune disease, pregnancy or lactation. First-round RT-PCR with HTBI primers amplified the TCR CDR3 region.

Sequencing was performed on peripheral blood mononuclear cells (PBMCs), taken at new diagnosis, from a patient treated with antithyroid drugs. This chain uses TRBV7-2 with TRBJ1-1; possibly TRBD1 for D (5 bases). The receptor comes from a woman aged 40-65 years with Graves disease. The CDR3 protein is CASRIGQNTEAFF. DNA for the CDR3: TGTGCCAGCAGAATCGGACAGAACACTGAAGCTTTCTTT.